Sequencing of this T cell receptor beta chain was carried out in a study of T cells in Graves' hyperthyroidism and ophthalmopathy. V shed 6 bases and J 4 bases; nucleotides not matched to a gene: 8. The CDR3 sequence is 15 residues long. Thyroid ultrasound, orbital computed tomography, clinical symptoms, and serum thyroxine and TRAb underpinned diagnoses. PBMCs were obtained from 9 to 10 ml fresh peripheral blood. This clonotype was seen at least ten times. TCR beta CDR3 regions were amplified from RNA. HTBI primers were employed in a first-round RT-PCR of the TCR CDR3. One entry per CDR3 protein results from TCRdb running MiXCR on the multiplex PCR reads. The sample lists 330,000 or so distinct CDR3 sequences, around 19% occurring once.

This sequence originates from a middle-aged man with Graves' ophthalmopathy. This rearrangement joins TRBV12-3 or TRBV12-4 to TRBJ2-1; TRBD1 matches 8 bases. The specimen was blood. The CDR3 nucleotides are TGTGCCAGCAGCAATGACAGGGGACAATACAATGAGCAGTTCTTC. Translating it yields CASSNDRGQYNEQFF.